A single sample gave rise to the 17 T cell receptor beta chains below, sequenced in a study of Ad26.COV2.S vaccination and SARS-CoV-2 variants. Stated treatment: 15 to 20 received Ad26.COV2.S at low or high dose, single or two shots; 5 received placebo; per-sample allocation not given. Sampling occurred on day 63 after the first vaccine or placebo injection. The data were produced by immunoSEQ multiplex PCR, yet TCRdb's version contains in-frame clones alone and is incomplete. Of 300,000 to 350,000 clones listed, approximately 87% are singletons. The material was peripheral blood, obtained in a trial of Ad26.COV2.S vaccine versus placebo. The origin of the receptors is a person aged 18 to 59 who received the Ad26.COV2.S COVID-19 vaccine or a placebo.

The chain recombines TRBV4-3 with TRBJ2-1; 10 bases agree with TRBD2. CDR1 is LGHNA, CDR2 YSLEER, per germline. After removal of 5 bases from V and 7 bases from J, the junction contained 14 bases not matched to a gene. The CDR3 contains 17 residues. The CDR3 loop reads CASSYRLAGDVVNEQFF. The CDR3, as DNA: TGCGCCAGCAGCTATAGGCTAGCGGGAGATGTTGTAAATGAGCAGTTCTTC.

The genes are TRBV25-1 and TRBJ1-1; 9 bases line up with TRBD1. The CDR3 extends over 14 amino acids. The V gene end was trimmed by 8 bases and the J gene end by 6 bases; junction bases not matched to a gene: 10. Germline lookup yields CDR1 MGHDK and CDR2 SYGVNS. CDR3 sequence: CASVPGQGVAEAFF. CDR3 coding DNA: TGTGCCAGCGTACCGGGACAGGGAGTAGCTGAAGCTTTCTTT.

The rearrangement links TRBV28 to TRBJ2-2; D remains unclear. Per germline, CDR1 MDHEN and CDR2 SYDVKM. The V end was cut by 5 bases, the J end by 5 bases, with 9 bases between. CDR3 size: 13 residues. The CDR3 sequence is CASSVGATGELFF. CDR3 bases: TGTGCCAGCAGTGTAGGAGCAACCGGGGAGCTGTTTTTT.

J is TRBJ1-2 and V is TRBV15; D ambiguous. CDR3 length: 15 amino acids. Trimming left V 0 bases short and J 6 bases short, with 14 bases between. Germline CDR1 LNHNV, CDR2 YYDKDF (reference sequence). The CDR3 is CATSRDNVRSNGYTF. The CDR3 nucleotides are TGTGCCACCAGCAGAGATAACGTCCGATCCAATGGCTACACCTTC.

This clone was observed a few times. This chain connects TRBV3-1 (or the pseudogene TRBV3-2) to TRBJ1-2; D is unclear. CDR3 length: 12 residues. The V and J ends lost 4 bases and 4 bases respectively, with 7 bases between them. Looked up from germline, CDR1 is LGHDT and CDR2 is YNNKEL (reference sequence). Here the CDR3 reads CASSPLGYGYTF. Here the CDR3 DNA reads TGTGCCAGCAGCCCCCTGGGCTATGGCTACACCTTC.

The chain links TRBV7-2 to TRBJ1-5; 8 bases agree with TRBD1. The CDR3 length is 15 residues. Unmatched junction bases numbered 7, after V lost 5 bases and J lost 4 bases. Germline V lookup: CDR1 SGHTA, CDR2 FQGNSA. The CDR3 loop is CASSPQGAVNQPQHF. Here the CDR3 DNA reads TGTGCCAGCAGCCCCCAGGGGGCGGTGAATCAGCCCCAGCATTTT.

The chain has TRBV14 and TRBJ1-2; 7 bases agree with TRBD1. The CDR3 sequence is 15 residues long. Germline CDR1 SGHDN, CDR2 FVKESK. J was trimmed by 4 bases and V by 3 bases; bases with no gene match: 8. CDR3: CASSHPGQTLYGYTF. CDR3 DNA sequence: TGTGCCAGCAGCCATCCGGGACAGACACTCTATGGCTACACCTTC.

The chain links TRBV19 to TRBJ2-1; 10 nucleotides agree with TRBD2. Germline lookup yields CDR1 LNHDA and CDR2 SQIVND (reference sequence). J gave up 0 bases and V 11 bases, and 16 bases lay outside the gene matches. The CDR3 runs to 18 residues. The chain's CDR3 is CASHSVTSGIGSYNEQFF. In nucleotides, the CDR3 is TGTGCCTCACATTCGGTTACTAGCGGGATAGGCTCCTACAATGAGCAGTTCTTC.

The CDR3 is CSAAQTGAFF. The CDR3 DNA reads TGCAGCGCCGCCCAAACTGGGGCTTTCTTT. The chain is built from TRBV29-1 and TRBJ1-1; D unclear. The CDR3 is 10 amino acids. Germline loops: CDR1 SQVTM, CDR2 ANQGSEA. The V end lost 7 bases, the J end lost 11 bases, and 14 bases lay between the germline ends.

V gene TRBV28 combines with J gene TRBJ1-5, with unresolved D. CDR1 is MDHEN and CDR2 is SYDVKM in the germline V gene. V lost 2 bases and J 8 bases, leaving 16 bases between the germline ends. The CDR3 runs to 15 residues. The CDR3 sequence is CASSLNPYLGEPQHF. Here the CDR3 DNA reads TGTGCCAGCAGTTTAAACCCATACCTCGGGGAGCCCCAGCATTTT.

The chain joins TRBV18 to TRBJ1-2; perhaps TRBD1 as D (6 bases). V lost 3 bases and J 4 bases, leaving 12 bases between the germline ends. The CDR3 contains 14 residues. CDR1 and CDR2 (germline): KGHSH, LQKENI. The CDR3 reads CASSPDGGGYGYTF. The CDR3 DNA is TGTGCCAGCTCACCGGACGGAGGGGGCTATGGCTACACCTTC.

As regards this clone: Relative to the germline gene, one junction end is altered; a read error may explain this. CDR3 sequence (DNA): TGTGCCAGCAGTTCCATAACAGGGAAGATGAAGACTGAAGCTTTCTTT. It yields the protein CASSSITGKMKTEAFF. V gene TRBV6-2 or TRBV6-3 combines with J gene TRBJ1-1; perhaps TRBD1 as D (6 bases). The germline gives CDR1 MNHEY, CDR2 SVGEGT. The CDR3 has 16 amino acids.

The V and J genes are TRBV5-1 and TRBJ1-5, with D hard to call. V gave up 2 bases and J gave up 3 bases, with 6 bases separating them. Germline V gene sequence: CDR1 SGHRS, CDR2 YFSETQ. The CDR3 runs 13 residues. CDR3 amino acids: CASSFDTNQPQHF. The CDR3, as DNA: TGCGCCAGCAGCTTCGACACCAATCAGCCCCAGCATTTT.

V is TRBV19 and J is TRBJ2-7; D might be TRBD2 (5 bases). Germline V gene data show CDR1 as LNHDA and CDR2 as SQIVND (reference sequence). The CDR3 extends over 14 amino acids. Deletions cut 6 bases from V and 1 base from J, with 13 bases between. CDR3 sequence reads: CASSLSEGSYEQYF. The CDR3 bases are TGTGCCAGTAGCCTAAGTGAGGGATCCTACGAGCAGTACTTC. Variable domain in full (rest from reference TRBV19 and TRBJ2-7): DGGITQSPKYLFRKEGQNVTLSCEQNLNHDAMYWYRQDPGQGLRLIYYSQIVNDFQKGDIAEGYSVSREKKESFPLTVTSAQKNPTAFYLCASSLSEGSYEQYFGPGTRLTVT.

V usage is TRBV2 and J usage is TRBJ2-2; D ambiguous. CDR3 length: 13 amino acids. The germline V gene encodes CDR1 SNHLY and CDR2 FYNNEI. V was pared by 4 bases and J by 1 base, with 4 bases between. As DNA, the CDR3 is TGTGCCAGCAGTGGGGGGAACACCGGGGAGCTGTTTTTT. The encoded protein is CASSGGNTGELFF. The full variable domain, with the rest looked up from reference TRBV2 and TRBJ2-2, is EPEVTQTPSHQVTQMGQEVILRCVPISNHLYFYWYRQILGQKVEFLVSFYNNEISEKSEIFDDQFSVERPDGSNFTLKIRSTKLEDSAMYFCASSGGNTGELFFGEGSRLTVL.

The CDR3: CASSRGQGVLWTLLAFF. In nucleotides, the CDR3 is TGTGCCAGCAGTCGGGGACAGGGGGTTCTTTGGACCCTGTTGGCTTTCTTT. The chain couples TRBV7-2 to TRBJ1-1, with TRBD1 matching 11 bases. This CDR3 contains 17 residues. Germline V gene sequence: CDR1 SGHTA, CDR2 FQGNSA. The junction had 20 bases not matched to a gene; V was cut back by 6 bases and J by 11 bases.

The V gene is TRBV7-8, the J gene TRBJ2-6, with TRBD2 as a possible D gene (6 bases). The CDR3 is made up of 21 amino acids. The V gene lost 1 base and the J gene lost 0 bases, with 22 bases spanning the gap. CDR1 SGHVS and CDR2 FQNEAQ come from the germline V gene. The CDR3 nucleotides read TGTGCCAGCAGCTTAGTAGGGTCTTGGGCGCTAGCGCACTCTGGGGCCAACGTCCTGACTTTC. The encoded protein is CASSLVGSWALAHSGANVLTF.